The next 20 T cell receptor beta chains were all read from a single sample in a study of OX40 agonist ivuxolimab in advanced cancers. Only in-frame clones appear in the TCRdb table, and some are missing; sequencing was by immunoSEQ multiplex PCR. The table shows 80,000 or so clones, with roughly 91% occurring only once. The sequencing here drew on CD4+ or CD8+ T cells sorted from blood, taken in a trial of the OX40 agonist ivuxolimab. The receptors were gathered from an adult with an advanced solid tumor such as melanoma, head and neck, liver or kidney cancer.

The V gene is TRBV7-9, the J gene TRBJ2-4; 10 bases agree with TRBD2. V lost 1 base to trimming and J lost 0 bases; unmatched junction nucleotides: 6. Germline CDR1 reads SEHNR; CDR2 reads FQNEAQ (reference sequence). The CDR3 sequence is 18 residues long. This chain's CDR3 is CASSLDASGSIAKNIQYF. The CDR3, as DNA: TGTGCCAGCAGCTTAGATGCTAGCGGGAGTATAGCCAAAAACATTCAGTACTTC.

This chain links TRBV29-1 with TRBJ1-1, with 9 bases that match TRBD1. J gave up 5 bases and V 4 bases, and 5 bases lay outside the gene matches. This CDR3 contains 13 residues. From germline, CDR1 is SQVTM and CDR2 ANQGSEA. CDR3 sequence (DNA): TGCAGCGTTGGGGACAGGGACCGAACTGAAGCTTTCTTT. It codes for CSVGDRDRTEAFF.

The rearrangement uses TRBV9 and TRBJ1-1; the match to TRBD1 covers 7 bases. Germline CDR1 SGDLS, CDR2 YYNGEE. With 3 bases clipped from V and 0 bases from J, the junction kept 5 bases outside the gene matches. The CDR3 is 15 amino acids. CDR3 loop: CASSGYRGLNTEAFF. The CDR3 nucleotides read TGTGCCAGCAGCGGCTACAGGGGTTTGAACACTGAAGCTTTCTTT.

The chain employs TRBV27 and TRBJ2-3; 8 positions match TRBD1. Germline-derived CDR1 and CDR2 are MNHEY and SMNVEV (reference sequence). Trimming at V came to 8 bases and at J to 8 bases, leaving 15 bases not matched to a gene. CDR3 length: 15 amino acids. This chain's CDR3 is CASGEYPDRGATQYF. CDR3 DNA: TGTGCCAGCGGGGAATATCCTGACAGGGGAGCTACGCAGTATTTT.

The chain is built from TRBV18 and TRBJ1-2; possibly TRBD1 for D (5 bases). The CDR3 sequence is 14 residues long. Trimming pared 2 bases from V and 5 bases from J, leaving 12 bases between. Germline CDR1 is KGHSH and CDR2 is LQKENI. DNA of the CDR3: TGTGCCAGCTCACCATCACGGGGGTCTTATGGCTACACCTTC. Translating gives CASSPSRGSYGYTF. The variable domain in full, completed from reference TRBV18 and TRBJ1-2, reads NAGVMQNPRHLVRRRGQEARLRCSPMKGHSHVYWYRQLPEEGLKFMVYLQKENIIDESGMPKERFSAEFPKEGPSILRIQQVVRGDSAAYFCASSPSRGSYGYTFGSGTRLTVV.

J is TRBJ1-5 and V is TRBV6-6, with no clear D. The CDR3 is made up of 16 amino acids. Trimming cost V 2 bases and J 0 bases, with 11 bases left between them. Germline CDR1 and CDR2: MNHNY and SVGAGI (reference sequence). The CDR3, as DNA: TGTGCCAGCAGTTACGCGCCGGAGTATAGCAATCAGCCCCAGCATTTT. Translating it yields CASSYAPEYSNQPQHF.

V is TRBV18 and J is TRBJ1-5; D might be TRBD1 (5 bases). V lost 6 bases to trimming and J lost 5 bases, with 17 bases between them. Germline V gene sequence: CDR1 KGHSH, CDR2 LQKENI. CDR3 length: 15 residues. The CDR3 DNA reads as TGTGCCAGCTCCCCGTTGGGAGGGGTTTATCAGCCCCAGCATTTT. Amino acids: CASSPLGGVYQPQHF.

This chain connects TRBV2 to TRBJ2-2; 13 bases agree with TRBD2. CDR1 is SNHLY and CDR2 is FYNNEI in the germline V gene. CDR3 length equals 16 residues. J was trimmed by 5 bases and V by 3 bases; bases with no gene match: 3. CDR3 bases: TGTGCCAGCAGTGAGGGACTAGCGGGGTATACCGGGGAGCTGTTTTTT. The encoded protein is CASSEGLAGYTGELFF. The full variable domain, in which reference TRBV2 and TRBJ2-2 provide the parts outside the CDR3, is EPEVTQTPSHQVTQMGQEVILRCVPISNHLYFYWYRQILGQKVEFLVSFYNNEISEKSEIFDDQFSVERPDGSNFTLKIRSTKLEDSAMYFCASSEGLAGYTGELFFGEGSRLTVL.

The genes are TRBV7-8 and TRBJ2-7; D possibly matches TRBD1 or TRBD2 (5 bases each). CDR1 SGHVS and CDR2 FQNEAQ come from the germline V gene. This CDR3 region has 14 residues. V was pared by 5 bases and J by 0 bases, with 11 bases between. CDR3 amino acids: CASSLRGRSYEQYF. In nucleotides, the CDR3 is TGTGCCAGCAGCCTGAGGGGCCGCTCCTACGAGCAGTACTTC.

V gene TRBV5-1 combines with J gene TRBJ1-6, with D tentatively TRBD1 (6 bases). The CDR3 length is 16 residues. The V and J ends lost 3 bases and 7 bases respectively, with 17 bases between them. Germline CDR1 and CDR2: SGHRS and YFSETQ. The CDR3 DNA sequence: TGCGCCAGCAGCTCCATCTCAGGGGCGGGAAATTCACCCCTCCACTTT. It translates to CASSSISGAGNSPLHF.

The chain recombines TRBV7-2 with TRBJ2-5; 11 nucleotides match TRBD2. The CDR3 has 15 amino acids. Germline CDR1 SGHTA, CDR2 FQGNSA. Trimming cost V 5 bases and J 11 bases; bases outside gene matches: 13. The CDR3 sequence is CASSPRASGGSWQYF. DNA for the CDR3: TGTGCCAGCAGCCCTAGGGCTAGCGGGGGGTCCTGGCAGTACTTC.

This clone has only a few counts. The chain carries TRBV18 and TRBJ1-1; 7 bases agree with TRBD1. CDR1 and CDR2 (germline): KGHSH, LQKENI. The J segment lost 0 bases and the V segment lost 0 bases, leaving 4 bases of the junction unmatched. This CDR3 has 16 residues. The CDR3: CASSPPGTAMNTEAFF. Written as DNA, the CDR3 is TGTGCCAGCTCACCACCGGGGACAGCCATGAACACTGAAGCTTTCTTT.

The gene calls are TRBV7-3 and TRBJ2-3; TRBD2 agrees at 8 bases. V trimming: 3 bases; J trimming: 4 bases; junction bases outside the gene matches: 6. Germline values: CDR1 SGHTA, CDR2 FQGTGA. This CDR3 region has 15 residues. The CDR3, as DNA: TGTGCCAGCAGCTTCAAGGCGGGGGGCTCAGATACGCAGTATTTT. This encodes CASSFKAGGSDTQYF.

The V gene is TRBV6-1, the J gene TRBJ2-7; the match to TRBD2 covers 11 bases. Germline loops: CDR1 MNHNS, CDR2 SASEGT. CDR3 length equals 15 residues. Germline trimming cut 6 bases from V and 0 bases from J; bases unmatched to any gene: 4. The CDR3 region is CASRTSGASSYEQYF. DNA of the CDR3: TGTGCCAGCAGGACTAGCGGGGCTAGCTCCTACGAGCAGTACTTC.

CDR3 in amino acids: CAWSRVRETQYF. The DNA for the CDR3 is TGTGCCTGGAGTAGAGTTCGGGAGACCCAGTACTTC. The genes are TRBV30 and TRBJ2-5; D not resolved. Trimming removed 2 bases from V and 5 bases from J, with 9 bases in between. Germline values: CDR1 GTSNPN, CDR2 SVGIG (reference sequence). This CDR3 spans 12 amino acids.

The chain is built from TRBV6-1 and TRBJ1-2; possible D gene TRBD1, 5 bases. V gave up 0 bases and J gave up 6 bases, with 14 bases separating them. CDR3 length equals 15 residues. CDR1 is MNHNS and CDR2 is SASEGT in the germline V gene. The CDR3 sequence is CASSEANPGNDGYTF. The CDR3 DNA is TGTGCCAGCAGTGAAGCAAATCCAGGGAATGATGGCTACACCTTC.

The J gene is TRBJ2-5, the V gene TRBV11-3; 8 nucleotides agree with TRBD2. The CDR3 has 17 amino acids. J was trimmed by 1 base and V by 4 bases; bases with no gene match: 11. Germline V gene sequence: CDR1 SGHNT, CDR2 YENEEA. The CDR3 region has the DNA TGTGCCAGCAGCTCCATCTCGGGGGGGGGATCCCAAGAGACCCAGTACTTC. Amino acids: CASSSISGGGSQETQYF.

This clone has more than one count but fewer than ten. The V and J genes are TRBV30 and TRBJ1-2; D call uncertain. CDR1 and CDR2 (germline): GTSNPN, SVGIG (reference sequence). Between the trimmed V and J ends, which lost 3 bases and 0 bases, there was a span of 8 bases. This CDR3 is 13 amino acids long. Here the CDR3 DNA reads TGTGCCTGGAGCGGAGGGTCTAACTATGGCTACACCTTC. Protein sequence: CAWSGGSNYGYTF. Variable domain in full (rest from reference TRBV30 and TRBJ1-2): SQTIHQWPATLVQPVGSPLSLECTVEGTSNPNLYWYRQAAGRGLQLLFYSVGIGQISSEVPQNLSASRPQDRQFILSSKKLLLSDSGFYLCAWSGGSNYGYTFGSGTRLTVV.

The chain carries TRBV19 and TRBJ2-7; D is unclear. Germline assignment: CDR1 LNHDA and CDR2 SQIVND (reference sequence). CDR3 size: 13 residues. The V end lost 4 bases, the J end lost 3 bases, and 10 bases lay between the germline ends. Here the CDR3 reads CASSRTRGYEQYF. CDR3 in DNA: TGTGCCAGTAGTAGGACCCGAGGCTACGAGCAGTACTTC.

This chain links TRBV29-1 with TRBJ2-3; D call uncertain. The CDR3 runs to 12 residues. Germline V CDR1 and CDR2: SQVTM, ANQGSEA. V was shortened by 1 base and J by 4 bases, with 6 bases between the two germline ends. CDR3 protein: CSVEALADTQYF. For the CDR3, the DNA is TGCAGCGTTGAAGCCCTGGCAGATACGCAGTATTTT.